The clone carrying this T cell receptor (beta chain) occurred a few times. Its antigen is undetermined. Profiling relied on immunoSEQ multiplex PCR, and the TCRdb table lists in-frame clones only, not all of them. Of 25,000 to 30,000 clones listed, about 76% were seen once; the top ten hold roughly 15%. Unexposed donor CD4+ T cells date from 2011-2018, before the COVID-19 pandemic. Isolation of CD4+ T cells took place after less than twelve days in culture. This sample is drawn from a study of CD4 T cells in relation to SARS-CoV-2 and coronaviruses. Between the trimmed V and J ends, which lost 4 bases and 4 bases, there was a span of 10 bases. This CDR3 has 13 residues. Germline V lookup: CDR1 SEHNR, CDR2 FQNEAQ (reference sequence).

The chain combines TRBV7-9 with TRBJ1-1; D is unresolved. The clonotype originates from a human donor in good health. The sequencing input was CD4+ T cells from PBMCs, cultured in vitro. The CDR3: CASSSGRITEAFF. The CDR3 region has the DNA TGTGCCAGCAGCTCCGGTCGGATCACTGAAGCTTTCTTT.